The clone carrying this TCR beta chain was detected only a few times. Its matching antigen is unknown. This record comes from a study of human T cells and chemical hapten exposure. Library construction involved attaching unique molecular identifiers to individual cDNA molecules, which allowed quantitative, reproducible TCR counting. TCRdb fed the 5' RACE reads into MiXCR, producing one record per CDR3 protein. The table has 120,000 to 150,000 distinct CDR3 sequences, 4.1% seen once. The total RNA was obtained from whole blood that was not fractionated. Overall study findings and caveats: Sensitizing with DPC caused no change in TCRs above 1 in 1000 frequency.

The V end was cut by 3 bases, the J end by 9 bases, with 10 bases between. CDR1 and CDR2 (germline): SGHAT, FQDESV (reference sequence). CDR3 length: 12 amino acids. The receptor was isolated from a female donor in good health. V usage is TRBV11-1 and J usage is TRBJ2-3; possible D gene TRBD1, 5 bases. The CDR3 bases are TGTGCCAGCAGCTTTGACAGTAGCACGCAGTATTTT. Encoded protein: CASSFDSSTQYF.